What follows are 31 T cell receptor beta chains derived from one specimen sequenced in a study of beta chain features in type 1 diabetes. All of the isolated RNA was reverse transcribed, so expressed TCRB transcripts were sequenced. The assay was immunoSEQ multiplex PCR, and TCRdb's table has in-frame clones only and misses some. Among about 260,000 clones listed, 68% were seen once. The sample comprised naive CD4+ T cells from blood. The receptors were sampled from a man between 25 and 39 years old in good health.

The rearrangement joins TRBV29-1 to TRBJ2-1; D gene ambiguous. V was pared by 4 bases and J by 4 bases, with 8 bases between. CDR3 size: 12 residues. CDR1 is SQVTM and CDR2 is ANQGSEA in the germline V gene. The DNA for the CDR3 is TGCAGCGTTGGCAGGTTGTACAATGAGCAGTTCTTC. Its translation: CSVGRLYNEQFF.

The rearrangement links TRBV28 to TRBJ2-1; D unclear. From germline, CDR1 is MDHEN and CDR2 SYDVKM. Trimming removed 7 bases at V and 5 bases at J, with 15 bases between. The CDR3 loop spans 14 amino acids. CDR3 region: CASTHSSSHNEQFF. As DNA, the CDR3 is TGTGCCAGCACTCACTCCAGTTCCCACAATGAGCAGTTCTTC.

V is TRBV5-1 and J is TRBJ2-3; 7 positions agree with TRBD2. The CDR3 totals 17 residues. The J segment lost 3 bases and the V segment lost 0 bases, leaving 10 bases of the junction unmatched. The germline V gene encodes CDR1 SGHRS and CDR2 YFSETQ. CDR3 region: CASSLESGEFLTDTQYF. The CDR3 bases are TGCGCCAGCAGCTTGGAGAGCGGGGAATTCCTTACAGATACGCAGTATTTT.

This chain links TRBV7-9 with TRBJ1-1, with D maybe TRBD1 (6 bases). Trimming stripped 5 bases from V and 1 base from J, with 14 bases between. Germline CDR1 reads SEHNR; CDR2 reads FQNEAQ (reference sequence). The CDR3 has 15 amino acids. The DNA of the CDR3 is TGTGCCAGCAGCACCGGACAGCCAAGGAACACTGAAGCTTTCTTT. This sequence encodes CASSTGQPRNTEAFF.

This CDR3 reads CASSLVSSGRTKNIQYF. The CDR3 nucleotides read TGCGCCAGCAGCTTGGTGTCTAGCGGGAGAACAAAAAACATTCAGTACTTC. The chain has TRBV5-1 and TRBJ2-4, with 10 bases lining up with TRBD2. The length of the CDR3 is 17 residues. The V gene end was trimmed by 0 bases and the J gene end by 4 bases; junction bases not matched to a gene: 7. Germline CDR1 reads SGHRS; CDR2 reads YFSETQ.

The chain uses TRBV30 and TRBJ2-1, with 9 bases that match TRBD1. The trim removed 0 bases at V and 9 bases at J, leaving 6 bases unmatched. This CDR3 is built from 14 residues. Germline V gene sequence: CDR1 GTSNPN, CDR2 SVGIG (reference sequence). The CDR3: CAWSVQGASGEQFF. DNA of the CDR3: TGTGCCTGGAGTGTACAGGGGGCGAGTGGTGAGCAGTTCTTC.

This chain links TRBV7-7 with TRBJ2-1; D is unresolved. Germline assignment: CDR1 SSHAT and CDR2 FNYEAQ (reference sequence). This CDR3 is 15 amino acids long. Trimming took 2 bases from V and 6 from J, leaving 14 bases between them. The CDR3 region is CASSLHQASVNEQFF. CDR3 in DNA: TGTGCCAGCAGCTTACACCAGGCGAGCGTCAATGAGCAGTTCTTC.

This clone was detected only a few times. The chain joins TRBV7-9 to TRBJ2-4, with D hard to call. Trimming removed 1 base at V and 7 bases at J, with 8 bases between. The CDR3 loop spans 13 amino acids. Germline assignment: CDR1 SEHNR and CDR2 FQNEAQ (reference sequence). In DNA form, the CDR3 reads TGTGCCAGCAGCTTAGACATTTCTAACATTCAGTACTTC. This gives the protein CASSLDISNIQYF.

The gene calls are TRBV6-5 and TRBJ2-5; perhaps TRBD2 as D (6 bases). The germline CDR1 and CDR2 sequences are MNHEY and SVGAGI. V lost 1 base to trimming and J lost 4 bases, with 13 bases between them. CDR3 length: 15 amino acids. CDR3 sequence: CASSYFLGEVETQYF. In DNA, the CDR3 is TGTGCCAGCAGTTACTTCCTGGGGGAGGTAGAGACCCAGTACTTC.

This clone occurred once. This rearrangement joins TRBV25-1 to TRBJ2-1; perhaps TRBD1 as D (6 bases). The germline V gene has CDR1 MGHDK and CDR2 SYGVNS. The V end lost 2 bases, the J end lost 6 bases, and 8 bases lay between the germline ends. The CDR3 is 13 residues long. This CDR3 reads CASSERTANEQFF. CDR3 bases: TGTGCCAGCAGTGAAAGGACAGCCAATGAGCAGTTCTTC.

The CDR3 here is CTSRRQGPNNEQFF. The CDR3 nucleotides read TGCACCAGCAGGCGGCAGGGGCCGAACAATGAGCAGTTCTTC. V gene TRBV1 combines with J gene TRBJ2-1; the table's TRBD1 call for D was not verified on the DNA. TRBV1 is listed as a pseudogene. The CDR3 contains 14 residues.

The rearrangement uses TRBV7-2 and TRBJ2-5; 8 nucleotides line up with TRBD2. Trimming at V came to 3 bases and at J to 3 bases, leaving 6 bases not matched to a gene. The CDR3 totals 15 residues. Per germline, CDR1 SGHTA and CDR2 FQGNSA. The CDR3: CASSFGPAGEETQYF. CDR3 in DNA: TGTGCCAGCAGCTTTGGGCCAGCGGGGGAAGAGACCCAGTACTTC.

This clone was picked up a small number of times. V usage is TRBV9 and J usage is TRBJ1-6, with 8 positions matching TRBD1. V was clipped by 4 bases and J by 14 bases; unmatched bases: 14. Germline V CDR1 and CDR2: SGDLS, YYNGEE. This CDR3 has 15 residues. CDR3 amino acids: CASSSGQGSVASLHF. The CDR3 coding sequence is TGTGCCAGCAGCAGTGGACAGGGTTCGGTAGCGTCCCTCCACTTT.

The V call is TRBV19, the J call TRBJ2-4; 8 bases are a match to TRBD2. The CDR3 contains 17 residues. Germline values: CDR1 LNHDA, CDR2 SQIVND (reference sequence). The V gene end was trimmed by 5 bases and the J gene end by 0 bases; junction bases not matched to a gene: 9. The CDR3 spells CASSLGTSGLAKNIQYF. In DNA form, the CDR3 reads TGTGCCAGTAGTCTCGGAACTAGCGGTCTAGCCAAAAACATTCAGTACTTC.

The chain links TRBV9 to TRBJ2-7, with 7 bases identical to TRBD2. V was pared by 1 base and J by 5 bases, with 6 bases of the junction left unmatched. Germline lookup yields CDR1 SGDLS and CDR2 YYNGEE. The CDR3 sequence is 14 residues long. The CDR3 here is CASSVRGSTNEQYF. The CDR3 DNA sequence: TGTGCCAGCAGCGTACGCGGGAGTACGAACGAGCAGTACTTC.

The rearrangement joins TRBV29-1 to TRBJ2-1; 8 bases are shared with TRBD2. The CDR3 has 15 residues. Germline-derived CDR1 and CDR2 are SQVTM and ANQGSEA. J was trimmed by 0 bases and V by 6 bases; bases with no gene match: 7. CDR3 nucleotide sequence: TGCAGCGTGGCGGGGGGCGATAGCTCCTACAATGAGCAGTTCTTC. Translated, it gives CSVAGGDSSYNEQFF.

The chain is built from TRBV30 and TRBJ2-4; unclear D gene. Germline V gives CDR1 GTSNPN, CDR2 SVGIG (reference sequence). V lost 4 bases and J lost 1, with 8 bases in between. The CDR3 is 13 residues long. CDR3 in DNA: TGTGCCTGGAATGCTAACGCCAAAAACATTCAGTACTTC. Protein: CAWNANAKNIQYF.

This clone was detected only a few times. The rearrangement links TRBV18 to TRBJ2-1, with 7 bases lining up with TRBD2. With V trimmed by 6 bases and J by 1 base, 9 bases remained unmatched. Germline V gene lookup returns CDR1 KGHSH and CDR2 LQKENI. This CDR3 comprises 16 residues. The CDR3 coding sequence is TGTGCCAGCTCGCCCTATGCGGGAGATTCCTACAATGAGCAGTTCTTC. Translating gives CASSPYAGDSYNEQFF.

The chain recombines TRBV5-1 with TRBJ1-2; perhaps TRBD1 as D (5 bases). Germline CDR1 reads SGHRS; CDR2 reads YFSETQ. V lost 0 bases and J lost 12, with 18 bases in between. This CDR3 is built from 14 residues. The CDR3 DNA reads TGCGCCAGCAGCTTGGGAAGGGGTCACGAGAGGGACACCTTC. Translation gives CASSLGRGHERDTF.

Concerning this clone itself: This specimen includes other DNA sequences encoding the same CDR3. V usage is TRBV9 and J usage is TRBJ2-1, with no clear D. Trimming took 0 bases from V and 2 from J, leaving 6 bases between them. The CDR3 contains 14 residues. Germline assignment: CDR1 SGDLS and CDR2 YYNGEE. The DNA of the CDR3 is TGTGCCAGCAGCGTAGGAGGAACCTACAATGAGCAGTTCTTC. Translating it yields CASSVGGTYNEQFF.

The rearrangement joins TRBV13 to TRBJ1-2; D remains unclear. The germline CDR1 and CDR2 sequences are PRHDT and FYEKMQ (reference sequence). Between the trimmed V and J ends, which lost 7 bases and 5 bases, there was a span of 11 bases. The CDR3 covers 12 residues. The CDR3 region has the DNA TGTGCCAGCACCCTTAAGAAATATGGCTACACCTTC. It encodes CASTLKKYGYTF.

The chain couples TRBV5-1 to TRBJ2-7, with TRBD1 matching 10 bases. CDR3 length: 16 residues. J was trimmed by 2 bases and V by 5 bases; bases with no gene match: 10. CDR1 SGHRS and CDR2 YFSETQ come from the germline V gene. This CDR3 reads CASRDDRGQYAYEQYF. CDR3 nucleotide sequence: TGCGCCAGCAGGGATGACAGGGGGCAGTATGCCTACGAGCAGTACTTC. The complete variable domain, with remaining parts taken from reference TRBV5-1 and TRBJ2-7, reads KAGVTQTPRYLIKTRGQQVTLSCSPISGHRSVSWYQQTPGQGLQFLFEYFSETQRNKGNFPGRFSGRQFSNSRSEMNVSTLELGDSALYLCASRDDRGQYAYEQYFGPGTRLTVT.

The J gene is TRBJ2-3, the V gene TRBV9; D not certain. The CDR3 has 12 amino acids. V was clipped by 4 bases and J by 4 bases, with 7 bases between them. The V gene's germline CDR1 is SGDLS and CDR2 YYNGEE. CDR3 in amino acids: CASSTVADTQYF. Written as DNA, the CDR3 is TGTGCCAGCAGCACGGTGGCAGATACGCAGTATTTT.

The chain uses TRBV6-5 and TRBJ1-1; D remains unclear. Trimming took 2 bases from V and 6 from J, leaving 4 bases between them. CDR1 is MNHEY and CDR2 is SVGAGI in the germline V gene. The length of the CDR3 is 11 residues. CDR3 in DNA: TGTGCCAGCAGTTACGGTCCTGAAGCTTTCTTT. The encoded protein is CASSYGPEAFF.

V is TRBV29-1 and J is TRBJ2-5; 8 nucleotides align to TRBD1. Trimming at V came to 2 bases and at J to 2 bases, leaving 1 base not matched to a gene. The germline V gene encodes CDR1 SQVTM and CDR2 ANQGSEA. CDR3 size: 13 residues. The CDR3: CSVERTGQETQYF. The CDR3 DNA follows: TGCAGCGTTGAAAGGACAGGGCAAGAGACCCAGTACTTC.

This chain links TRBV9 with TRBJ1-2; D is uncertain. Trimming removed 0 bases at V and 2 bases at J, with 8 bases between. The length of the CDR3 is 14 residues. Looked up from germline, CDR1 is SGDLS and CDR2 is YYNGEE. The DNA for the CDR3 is TGTGCCAGCAGCGTAGCGCGGAGCAACTATGGCTACACCTTC. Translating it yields CASSVARSNYGYTF. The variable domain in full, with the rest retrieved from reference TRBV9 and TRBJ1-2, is DSGVTQTPKHLITATGQRVTLRCSPRSGDLSVYWYQQSLDQGLQFLIQYYNGEERAKGNILERFSAQQFPDLHSELNLSSLELGDSALYFCASSVARSNYGYTFGSGTRLTVV.

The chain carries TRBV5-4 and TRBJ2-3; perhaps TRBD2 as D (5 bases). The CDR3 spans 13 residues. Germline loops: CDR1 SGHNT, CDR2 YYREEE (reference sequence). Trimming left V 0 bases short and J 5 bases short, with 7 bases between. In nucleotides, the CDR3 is TGTGCCAGCAGCTTGGCAGGAGGAGATACGCAGTATTTT. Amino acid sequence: CASSLAGGDTQYF.

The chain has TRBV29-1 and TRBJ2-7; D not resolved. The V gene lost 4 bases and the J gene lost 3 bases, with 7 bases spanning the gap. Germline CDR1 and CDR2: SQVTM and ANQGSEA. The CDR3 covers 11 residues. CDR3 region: CSVVGHYEQYF. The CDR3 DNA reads TGCAGCGTTGTCGGGCACTACGAGCAGTACTTC.

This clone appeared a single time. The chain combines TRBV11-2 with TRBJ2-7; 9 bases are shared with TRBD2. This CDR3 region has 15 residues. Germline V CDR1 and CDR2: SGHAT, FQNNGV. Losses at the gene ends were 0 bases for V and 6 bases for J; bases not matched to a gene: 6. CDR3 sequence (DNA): TGTGCCAGCAGCTTAGATCTAGCGGGATGGGGCGAGCAGTACTTC. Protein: CASSLDLAGWGEQYF.

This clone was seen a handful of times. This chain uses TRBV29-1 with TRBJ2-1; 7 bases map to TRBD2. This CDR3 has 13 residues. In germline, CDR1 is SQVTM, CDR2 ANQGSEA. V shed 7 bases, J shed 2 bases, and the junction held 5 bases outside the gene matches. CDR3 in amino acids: CSGVAGAYNEQFF. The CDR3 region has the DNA TGCAGCGGTGTAGCGGGTGCCTACAATGAGCAGTTCTTC.

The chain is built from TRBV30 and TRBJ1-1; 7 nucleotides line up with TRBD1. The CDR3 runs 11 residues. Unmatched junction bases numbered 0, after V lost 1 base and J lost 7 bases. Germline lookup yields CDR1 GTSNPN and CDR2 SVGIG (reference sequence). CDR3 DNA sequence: TGTGCCTGGAGTGGGGACAGTGAAGCTTTCTTT. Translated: CAWSGDSEAFF.